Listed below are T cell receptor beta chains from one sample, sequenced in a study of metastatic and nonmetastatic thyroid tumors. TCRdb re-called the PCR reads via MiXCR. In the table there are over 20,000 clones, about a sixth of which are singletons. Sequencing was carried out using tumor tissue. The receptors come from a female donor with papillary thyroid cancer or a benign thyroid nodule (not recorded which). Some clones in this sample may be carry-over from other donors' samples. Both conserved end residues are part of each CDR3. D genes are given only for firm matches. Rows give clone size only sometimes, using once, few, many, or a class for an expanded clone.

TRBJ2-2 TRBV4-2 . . CAGSPPWWRANTGELFF TGTGCCGGCAGCCCCCCGTGGTGGAGGGCCAACACCGGGGAGCTGTTTTTT
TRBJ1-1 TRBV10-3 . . CAISEPGPRTEAVF TGTGCCATCAGTGAACCGGGGCCCCGGACTGAAGCTGTCTTT
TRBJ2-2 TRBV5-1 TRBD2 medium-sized CASSLSGGANTGELFF TGCGCCAGCAGCTTGAGCGGGGGGGCGAACACCGGGGAGCTGTTTTTT
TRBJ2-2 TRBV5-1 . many CASSLEEPRRGELFF TGCGCCAGCAGCTTGGAGGAGCCACGGAGGGGGGAGCTGTTTTTT
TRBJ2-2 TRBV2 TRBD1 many CASSDLDRGRTGELFF TGTGCCAGCAGTGACCTGGACAGGGGGCGCACCGGGGAGCTGTTTTTT
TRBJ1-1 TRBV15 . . CSTSRDLGERPFF TGTTCCACCAGCAGGGATCTAGGTGAGCGGCCTTTCTTT
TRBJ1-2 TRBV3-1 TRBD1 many CASSPLDRDLSGYTF TGTGCCAGCAGCCCCCTGGACAGGGACTTAAGCGGCTACACCTTC
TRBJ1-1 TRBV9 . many CASSAEDTEAFF TGTGCCAGCAGCGCTGAAGACACTGAAGCTTTCTTT
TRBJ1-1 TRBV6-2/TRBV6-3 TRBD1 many CASSYGRGLTNTEAFF TGTGCCAGCAGTTACGGCAGGGGGCTCACCAACACTGAAGCTTTCTTT
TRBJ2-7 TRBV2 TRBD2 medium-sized CASSERRGENEQYF TGTGCCAGCAGTGAACGGCGGGGGGAGAACGAGCAGTACTTC
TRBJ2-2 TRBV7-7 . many CASSYTDDGELFF TGTGCTAGCAGCTATACTGATGACGGGGAGCTGTTTTTT
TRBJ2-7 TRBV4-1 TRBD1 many CASSLKDMTGRFSYEQYF TGCGCCAGCAGCCTCAAGGATATGACAGGGAGATTCTCCTACGAGCAGTACTTC
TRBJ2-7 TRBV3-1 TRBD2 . CSSSQRFSGRLGYEQYF TGTTCCAGCAGCCAACGGTTTAGCGGGAGGCTCGGGTACGAGCAGTACTTC
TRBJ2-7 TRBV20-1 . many CSARVGSGYEQYF TGCAGTGCTAGAGTTGGTAGTGGCTACGAGCAGTACTTC
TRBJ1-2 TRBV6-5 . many CASSYSGYGYTF TGTGCCAGCAGTTACTCGGGGTATGGCTACACCTTC
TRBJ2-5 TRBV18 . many CASSPGKQGRETQYF TGTGCCAGCTCACCGGGCAAACAAGGACGAGAGACCCAGTACTTC
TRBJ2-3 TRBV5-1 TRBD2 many CASSLAGSGSLDTQYF TGCGCCAGCAGCTTGGCCGGAAGCGGGAGCCTTGATACGCAGTATTTT
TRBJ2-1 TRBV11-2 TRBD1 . CASSSRDRVSYNEQFF TGTGCCAGCAGCTCCCGGGACAGGGTCTCCTACAATGAACAGTTCTTC
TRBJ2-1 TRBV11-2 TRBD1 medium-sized CASSFHWTGVYNEQFF TGTGCCAGCAGCTTCCATTGGACAGGGGTATACAATGAGCAGTTCTTC
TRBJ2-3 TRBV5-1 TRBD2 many CASSSTGLAGGTDTQYF TGCGCCAGCAGCTCCACGGGACTAGCGGGGGGGACAGATACGCAGTATTTT
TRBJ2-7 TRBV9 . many CASSTRGTSYEQYF TGTGCCAGCAGCACTAGAGGGACCTCCTACGAGCAGTACTTC
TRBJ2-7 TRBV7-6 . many CASSSHRSYEQYF TGTGCCAGCAGCTCACACAGGTCCTACGAGCAGTACTTC
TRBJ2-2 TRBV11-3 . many CASSFAGDGGELFF TGTGCCAGCAGCTTTGCGGGCGACGGCGGGGAGCTGTTTTTT
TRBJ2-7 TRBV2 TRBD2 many CASSEGTSPILNLREQYF TGTGCCAGCAGTGAAGGGACTAGCCCAATTCTCAACCTACGGGAGCAGTACTTC
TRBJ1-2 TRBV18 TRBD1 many CASSRQGYYGYTF TGTGCCAGCTCCCGACAGGGGTACTATGGCTACACCTTC
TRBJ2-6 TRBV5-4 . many CASSLAGAGANVLTF TGTGCCAGCAGCTTGGCAGGGGCTGGGGCCAACGTCCTGACTTTC
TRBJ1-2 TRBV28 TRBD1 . CASSLSTGQSACYTF TGTGCCAGCAGTTTAAGTACGGGACAGAGCGCCTGCTACACCTTC
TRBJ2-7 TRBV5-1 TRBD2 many CASSVGTSGRAYEQYF TGCGCCAGCAGCGTTGGGACTAGCGGGAGGGCCTACGAGCAGTACTTC
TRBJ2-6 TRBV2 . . CASRAGVSGSNVLTF TGTGCCAGCAGGGCAGGGGTTTCTGGGTCCAACGTCCTTACTTTC
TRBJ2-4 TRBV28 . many CASKLVTRQDIQYF TGTGCCAGCAAACTAGTGACCCGCCAGGACATTCAGTACTTC
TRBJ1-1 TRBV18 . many CASSPPRFGGSNTEAFF TGTGCCAGCTCACCTCCCCGTTTCGGGGGATCGAACACTGAAGCTTTCTTT
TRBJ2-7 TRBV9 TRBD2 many CASTGGSAGEYEQYF TGTGCCAGCACCGGGGGGTCAGCGGGAGAGTACGAGCAGTACTTC
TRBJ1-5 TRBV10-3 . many CAINRDSNQPQHF TGTGCCATCAATAGGGATAGCAATCAGCCCCAGCATTTT
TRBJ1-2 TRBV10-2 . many CASSEMRGSGYTF TGCGCCAGCAGTGAAATGAGAGGGTCAGGCTACACCTTC
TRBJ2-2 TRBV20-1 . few CSARGSGGRIGELFF TGCAGTGCTAGAGGGAGTGGGGGGCGTATCGGGGAGCTGTTTTTT
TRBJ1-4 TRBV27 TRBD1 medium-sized CASSYSGTGNEKLFF TGTGCCAGCAGTTACTCCGGGACAGGGAATGAAAAACTGTTTTTT
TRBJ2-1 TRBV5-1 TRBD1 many CASGTGSYNEQFF TGCGCCAGCGGGACAGGGTCCTACAATGAGCAGTTCTTC
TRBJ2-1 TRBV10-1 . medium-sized CASSETQLSYNEQFF TGCGCCAGCAGTGAGACCCAGCTTTCTTACAATGAGCAGTTCTTC
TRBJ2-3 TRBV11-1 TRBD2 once CASSPLAGGTDTQYF TGTGCCAGCAGCCCCTTGGCGGGGGGCACAGATACGCAGTATTTT
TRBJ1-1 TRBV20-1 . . CSARVDGMNTEAFF TGCAGTGCTAGAGTCGACGGAATGAACACTGAAGCTTTCTTT
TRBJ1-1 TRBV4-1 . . CASSQDAGNTEAFF TGCGCCAGCAGCCAAGATGCGGGGAACACTGAAGCTTTCTTT
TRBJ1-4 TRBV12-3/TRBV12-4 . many CASSPEGGGGEKLFF TGTGCCAGCAGTCCGGAGGGGGGCGGGGGGGAAAAACTGTTTTTT